This TCR beta chain was recovered during a study of regulatory T cells in long-lasting Graves disease. This clonotype appeared a single time. Antigen specificity is unknown. Trimming pared 10 bases from V and 1 base from J, leaving 7 bases between. The length of the CDR3 is 11 residues. Germline V CDR1 and CDR2: MDHEN, SYDVKM. To make TCR beta libraries, researchers used iRepertoire HTBI primers and Arm-PCR of CDR3 regions. Using its own MiXCR run on the multiplex PCR reads, TCRdb lists one record per CDR3 protein. The sample includes about 400,000 distinct CDR3 sequences, 15% of them seen just once. Findings of the study overall: Patients with persistent disease shared 2,500 to 3,500 public clonotypes, outpacing the roughly 1,000 shared by new patients. Persistent cases favored TRBV28, TRBJ1-2 and TRBJ2-5.

Time point indicated: newly diagnosed GD, antithyroid drugs for less than 3 months. Extracted RNA from PBMCs served as the source of the TCR library. This same sample was also taken into another study, of T cells in Graves' hyperthyroidism and ophthalmopathy. Turning to that study: The TCR CDR3 was amplified in a first-round RT-PCR using the HTBI primer set.

The sequence derives from a woman in her forties with Graves disease. The J gene is TRBJ1-1, the V gene TRBV28; no clear D gene. This sample comprised peripheral blood mononuclear cells (PBMCs), obtained at new diagnosis, from a patient treated with antithyroid drugs. Written as DNA, the CDR3 is TGTGCCACCAAAGGGAACACTGAAGCTTTCTTT. Protein sequence: CATKGNTEAFF.